This TCR beta chain was obtained from a study of cytomegalovirus exposure and HLA in healthy donors. Study findings and constraints: In a later analysis, the majority of CMV-associated beta chains seemingly showed HLA restriction. Per published reports, the classifier diagnosed cytomegalovirus status with high specificity and sensitivity.

This clone showed up just a few times. Its antigen is unidentified. The CDR3 is 15 amino acids. V was clipped by 4 bases and J by 6 bases; unmatched bases: 5. Germline CDR1 MNHEY, CDR2 SMNVEV (reference sequence). Primers for the PCR totalled 60 Vbeta and 13 Jbeta. Profiled with immunoSEQ multiplex PCR; TCRdb holds only in-frame clones, not every one. The sample carries some 170,000 clones, over 60% recorded once. The receptor was isolated from a woman aged 25 to 39 in good health and CMV-seronegative. This sequence joins TRBV27 and TRBJ2-1, with 11 positions matching TRBD2. The specimen was PBMCs. The CDR3 spells CASSSGLAVLNEQFF. The CDR3 region has the DNA TGTGCCAGCAGTTCGGGACTAGCGGTTCTCAATGAGCAGTTCTTC.